These 16 T cell receptor beta chains originate from one sample sequenced in a study of OX40 agonist ivuxolimab in advanced cancers. Clones were sequenced by immunoSEQ multiplex PCR, and TCRdb holds only the in-frame ones, with some missing. The sample holds 70,000 or so clones, 88% seen once. The sample was CD4+ or CD8+ T cells sorted from blood, taken in a trial of the OX40 agonist ivuxolimab. These receptors originate from an adult with an advanced solid tumor such as melanoma, head and neck, liver or kidney cancer.

This clone was detected a few times. Other DNA sequences in this sample translate to the same CDR3. The V and J genes are TRBV10-3 and TRBJ1-5; no firm D call. Looked up from germline, CDR1 is ENHRY and CDR2 is SYGVKD. The CDR3 is 13 amino acids. The V and J ends lost 3 bases and 1 base respectively, with 4 bases between them. The CDR3 reads CAISDGSNQPQHF. DNA of the CDR3: TGTGCCATCAGTGACGGGAGCAATCAGCCCCAGCATTTT.

The chain recombines TRBV9 with TRBJ2-3; D remains ambiguous. Germline V lookup: CDR1 SGDLS, CDR2 YYNGEE. The CDR3 is made up of 14 amino acids. Trimming shortened V by 5 bases and J by 0 bases, and 10 bases separated the two germline ends. This CDR3 is CASSDLASTDTQYF. The CDR3 bases are TGTGCCAGCAGTGACTTGGCGAGCACAGATACGCAGTATTTT. Using reference TRBV9 and TRBJ2-3 for the parts outside the CDR3, the full variable domain is DSGVTQTPKHLITATGQRVTLRCSPRSGDLSVYWYQQSLDQGLQFLIQYYNGEERAKGNILERFSAQQFPDLHSELNLSSLELGDSALYFCASSDLASTDTQYFGPGTRLTVL.

This sequence joins TRBV30 and TRBJ2-3, with a tentative D call TRBD1 (5 bases). The CDR3 has 12 amino acids. V lost 4 bases and J 3 bases, leaving 8 bases between the germline ends. Looked up from germline, CDR1 is GTSNPN and CDR2 is SVGIG (reference sequence). DNA for the CDR3: TGTGCCTGGAAGACAGAGACAGATACGCAGTATTTT. Residues: CAWKTETDTQYF.

The rearrangement joins TRBV5-1 to TRBJ1-1; 7 bases line up with TRBD1. This CDR3 comprises 14 residues. V trimming: 5 bases; J trimming: 11 bases; junction bases outside the gene matches: 15. In germline, CDR1 is SGHRS, CDR2 YFSETQ. CDR3 in amino acids: CASSSRGDFVEAFF. The CDR3 nucleotides are TGCGCCAGCAGTTCCAGGGGGGATTTCGTTGAGGCTTTCTTT.

V usage is TRBV18 and J usage is TRBJ1-2, with no clear D. This CDR3 is 14 amino acids long. The germline CDR1 and CDR2 sequences are KGHSH and LQKENI. The V end lost 0 bases, the J end lost 4 bases, and 9 bases lay between the germline ends. CDR3 coding DNA: TGTGCCAGCTCACCACCGGGCCTGGGCTATGGCTACACCTTC. Protein: CASSPPGLGYGYTF. Based on the CDR3 plus reference TRBV18 and TRBJ1-2, the full variable domain is NAGVMQNPRHLVRRRGQEARLRCSPMKGHSHVYWYRQLPEEGLKFMVYLQKENIIDESGMPKERFSAEFPKEGPSILRIQQVVRGDSAAYFCASSPPGLGYGYTFGSGTRLTVV.

The V call is TRBV18, the J call TRBJ2-5; D ambiguous. Deletions cut 4 bases from V and 5 bases from J, with 14 bases between. CDR1 KGHSH and CDR2 LQKENI come from the germline V gene. This CDR3 has 14 amino acids. The CDR3 is CASSLRNPAETQYF. For the CDR3, the DNA is TGTGCCAGCTCACTTCGGAATCCAGCGGAGACCCAGTACTTC.

The chain employs TRBV5-1 and TRBJ1-3; maybe TRBD1 (5 bases). Per germline, CDR1 SGHRS and CDR2 YFSETQ. Trimming pared 5 bases from V and 2 bases from J, leaving 14 bases between. The CDR3 is made up of 15 amino acids. This CDR3 reads CASRPQGTTGNTIYF. CDR3 DNA: TGCGCCAGCAGGCCCCAGGGTACCACTGGAAACACCATATATTTT.

V and J are TRBV7-6 and TRBJ1-6, with TRBD1 identical over 8 bases. Germline trimming cut 8 bases from V and 10 bases from J; bases unmatched to any gene: 13. Germline V gene sequence: CDR1 SGHVS, CDR2 FNYEAQ. The CDR3 has 15 amino acids. In nucleotides, the CDR3 is TGTGCCAGCCCTCGTCCAGGGGGCCCGAGATCACCCCTCCACTTT. It is translated as CASPRPGGPRSPLHF.

The rearrangement links TRBV5-5 to TRBJ1-1, with 8 nucleotides matching TRBD1. V gave up 2 bases and J gave up 5 bases; unmatched junction bases: 17. The CDR3 covers 18 residues. From germline, CDR1 is SGHKS and CDR2 YYEKEE (reference sequence). The CDR3 sequence: CASSLYLAQSRGHTEAFF. The CDR3 DNA reads TGTGCCAGCAGCTTATACCTGGCCCAGTCCAGGGGGCATACTGAAGCTTTCTTT.

This clone was counted once. This CDR3 reads CASRGQGGPNQPQHF. DNA of the CDR3: TGTGCCAGCAGGGGACAGGGTGGACCTAATCAGCCCCAGCATTTT. V and J are TRBV2 and TRBJ1-5; 9 nucleotides align to TRBD1. With V trimmed by 6 bases and J by 4 bases, 7 bases remained unmatched. The CDR3 has 15 amino acids. Germline CDR1 SNHLY, CDR2 FYNNEI. Supplemented by reference TRBV2 and TRBJ1-5, the full variable domain reads EPEVTQTPSHQVTQMGQEVILRCVPISNHLYFYWYRQILGQKVEFLVSFYNNEISEKSEIFDDQFSVERPDGSNFTLKIRSTKLEDSAMYFCASRGQGGPNQPQHFGDGTRLSIL.

The CDR3 is CASNRGLNEQFF. In DNA form, the CDR3 reads TGTGCCAGCAACAGGGGGCTGAATGAGCAGTTCTTC. The V call is TRBV9, the J call TRBJ2-1; 9 bases match TRBD1. CDR1 is SGDLS and CDR2 is YYNGEE in the germline V gene. This CDR3 is 12 amino acids long. Germline trimming cut 6 bases from V and 7 bases from J; bases unmatched to any gene: 2.

The chain couples TRBV6-6 to TRBJ1-1; D gene ambiguous. Germline V lookup: CDR1 MNHNY, CDR2 SVGAGI (reference sequence). CDR3 length equals 13 residues. Between the trimmed V and J ends, which lost 6 bases and 3 bases, there was a span of 11 bases. The CDR3 coding sequence is TGTGCCAGCAGGAGGTTAATGGACACTGAAGCTTTCTTT. It is translated as CASRRLMDTEAFF.

The chain has TRBV18 and TRBJ1-2, with D possibly being TRBD1 (5 bases). The CDR3 loop spans 14 amino acids. Trimming took 2 bases from V and 1 from J, leaving 8 bases between them. Looked up from germline, CDR1 is KGHSH and CDR2 is LQKENI. CDR3 region: CASSPGTYNYGYTF. In DNA form, the CDR3 reads TGTGCCAGCTCACCAGGGACTTATAACTATGGCTACACCTTC.

This chain joins TRBV28 and TRBJ2-1; 11 bases map to TRBD1. The trim removed 3 bases at V and 5 bases at J, leaving 9 bases unmatched. Germline V gene data show CDR1 as MDHEN and CDR2 as SYDVKM. The CDR3 totals 17 residues. Written as DNA, the CDR3 is TGTGCCAGCAGTTTCGGGTTCGGACAGGGGGCTAACAATGAGCAGTTCTTC. This codes for CASSFGFGQGANNEQFF. The full variable domain, completed using reference TRBV28 and TRBJ2-1, is DVKVTQSSRYLVKRTGEKVFLECVQDMDHENMFWYRQDPGLGLRLIYFSYDVKMKEKGDIPEGYSVSREKKERFSLILESASTNQTSMYLCASSFGFGQGANNEQFFGPGTRLTVL.

The chain carries TRBV4-1 and TRBJ1-4; 9 bases map to TRBD1. The V gene end was trimmed by 3 bases and the J gene end by 8 bases; junction bases not matched to a gene: 10. The germline gives CDR1 MGHRA, CDR2 YSYEKL. The CDR3 is 16 residues long. CDR3 sequence reads: CASSHAPGQGEEKLFF. DNA for the CDR3: TGCGCCAGCAGCCATGCACCGGGACAGGGCGAAGAAAAACTGTTTTTT.

The V gene is TRBV2, the J gene TRBJ2-1, with 7 bases aligning to TRBD2. This CDR3 contains 14 residues. Germline CDR1 is SNHLY and CDR2 is FYNNEI. Trimming at V came to 8 bases and at J to 4 bases, leaving 8 bases not matched to a gene. DNA for the CDR3: TGTGCCAGCGGTCTGGGCGGGAGTTACAATGAGCAGTTCTTC. It yields the protein CASGLGGSYNEQFF.